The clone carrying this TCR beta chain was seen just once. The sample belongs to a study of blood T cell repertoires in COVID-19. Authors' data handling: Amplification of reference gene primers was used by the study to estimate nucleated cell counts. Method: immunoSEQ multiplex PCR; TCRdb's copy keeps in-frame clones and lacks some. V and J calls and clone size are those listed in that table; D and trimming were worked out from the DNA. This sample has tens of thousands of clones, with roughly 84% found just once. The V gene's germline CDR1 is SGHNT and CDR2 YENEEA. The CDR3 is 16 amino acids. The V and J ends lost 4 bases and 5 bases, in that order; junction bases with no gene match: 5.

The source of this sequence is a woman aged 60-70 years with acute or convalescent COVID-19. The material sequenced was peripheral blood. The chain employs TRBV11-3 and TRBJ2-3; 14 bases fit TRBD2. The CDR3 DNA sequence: TGTGCCAGCAGCTCGGGACTAGCGGGGGTTCGAGATACGCAGTATTTT. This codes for CASSSGLAGVRDTQYF.